The TCR beta chain under discussion was sequenced for a study of OX40 agonist ivuxolimab in advanced cancers. If patients had autoimmune disease history or systemic immunosuppression, they were excluded. Germline-derived CDR1 and CDR2 are MDHEN and SYDVKM. The CDR3 sequence is 13 residues long. Trimming cost V 10 bases and J 8 bases; bases outside gene matches: 9. Points from the study as a whole: Researchers did not determine the expanded peripheral T cells' antigen specificity.

TCRdb's table, derived via immunoSEQ multiplex PCR, lists solely in-frame clones and lacks some. The top ten clones hold about 0.72% of a sample with over 65,000 clones, less than 90% of them seen once. Points on this clone: Its antigen is currently unknown.

The genes are TRBV28 and TRBJ1-4; 8 bases match TRBD1. This clonotype was sampled from an adult with an advanced solid tumor such as melanoma, head and neck, liver or kidney cancer. The sample was CD4+ or CD8+ T cells sorted from blood, taken in a trial of the OX40 agonist ivuxolimab. CDR3 in amino acids: CATGQGGSEKLFF. CDR3 DNA: TGTGCCACCGGACAGGGAGGGAGCGAAAAACTGTTTTTT.